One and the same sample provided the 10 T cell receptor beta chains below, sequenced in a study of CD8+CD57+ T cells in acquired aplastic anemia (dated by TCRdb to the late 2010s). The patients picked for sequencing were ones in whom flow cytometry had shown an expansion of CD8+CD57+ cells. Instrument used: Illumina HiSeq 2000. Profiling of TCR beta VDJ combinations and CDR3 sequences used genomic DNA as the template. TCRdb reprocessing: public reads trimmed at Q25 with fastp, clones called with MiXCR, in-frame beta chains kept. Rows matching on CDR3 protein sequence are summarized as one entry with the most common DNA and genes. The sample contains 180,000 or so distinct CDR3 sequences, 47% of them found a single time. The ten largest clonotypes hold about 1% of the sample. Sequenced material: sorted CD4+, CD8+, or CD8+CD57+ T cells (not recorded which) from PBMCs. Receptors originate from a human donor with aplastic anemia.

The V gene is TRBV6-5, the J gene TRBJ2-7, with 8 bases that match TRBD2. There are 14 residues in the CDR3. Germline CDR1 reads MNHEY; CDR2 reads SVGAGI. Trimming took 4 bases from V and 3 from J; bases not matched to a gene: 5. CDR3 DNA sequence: TGTGCCAGCAGTTTAGCGGGAACTGGCTACGAGCAGTACTTC. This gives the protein CASSLAGTGYEQYF.

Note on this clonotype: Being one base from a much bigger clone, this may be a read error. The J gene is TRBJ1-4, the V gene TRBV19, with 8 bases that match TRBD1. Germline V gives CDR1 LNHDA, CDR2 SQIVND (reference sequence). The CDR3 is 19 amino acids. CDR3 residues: CASSQESGQGANLGEKLSF. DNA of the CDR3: TGTGCCAGTAGCCAGGAATCGGGGCAGGGGGCTAATTTAGGGGAAAAACTGTCTTTT.

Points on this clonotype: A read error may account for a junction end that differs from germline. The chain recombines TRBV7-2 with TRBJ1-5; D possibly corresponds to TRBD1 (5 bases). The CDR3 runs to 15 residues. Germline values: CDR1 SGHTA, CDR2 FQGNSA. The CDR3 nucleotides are TGTGCCAGCGGCTTAGCAGGGAGCGCAAATCAGCCCCAGCATTTC. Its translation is CASGLAGSANQPQHF.

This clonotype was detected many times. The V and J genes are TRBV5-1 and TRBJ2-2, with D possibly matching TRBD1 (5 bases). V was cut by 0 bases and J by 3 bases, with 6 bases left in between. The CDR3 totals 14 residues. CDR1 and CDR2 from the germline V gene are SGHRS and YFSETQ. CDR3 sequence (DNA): TGCGCCAGCAGCTTGGAAGGGGACACCGGGGAGCTGTTTTTT. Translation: CASSLEGDTGELFF.

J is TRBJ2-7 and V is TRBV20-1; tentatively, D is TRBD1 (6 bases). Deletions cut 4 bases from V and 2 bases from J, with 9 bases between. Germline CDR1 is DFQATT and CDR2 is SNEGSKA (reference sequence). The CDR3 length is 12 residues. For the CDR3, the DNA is TGCAGTGCTATAGGGGGTCCCTACGAGCAGTACTTC. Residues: CSAIGGPYEQYF.

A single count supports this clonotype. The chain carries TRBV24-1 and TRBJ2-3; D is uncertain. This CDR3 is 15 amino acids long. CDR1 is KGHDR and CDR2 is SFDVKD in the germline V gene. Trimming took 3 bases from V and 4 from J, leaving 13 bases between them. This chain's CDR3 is CATSDSVLGADTQYF. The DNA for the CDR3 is TGTGCCACCAGTGATAGTGTCTTAGGCGCAGATACGCAGTATTTT.

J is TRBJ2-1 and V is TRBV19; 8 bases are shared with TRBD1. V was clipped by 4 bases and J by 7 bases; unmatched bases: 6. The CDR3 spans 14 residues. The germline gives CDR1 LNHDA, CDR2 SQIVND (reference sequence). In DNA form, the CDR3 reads TGTGCCAGTAGTACAGGGGGCGCCCAGAATGAGCAGTTCTTC. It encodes CASSTGGAQNEQFF.

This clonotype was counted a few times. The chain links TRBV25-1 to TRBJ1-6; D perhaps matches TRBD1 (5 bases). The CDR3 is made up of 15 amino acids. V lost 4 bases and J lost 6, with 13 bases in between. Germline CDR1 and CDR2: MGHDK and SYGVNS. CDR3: CASSGPGRPNSPLHF. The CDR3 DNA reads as TGTGCCAGCAGTGGCCCGGGACGTCCTAATTCACCCCTCCACTTT. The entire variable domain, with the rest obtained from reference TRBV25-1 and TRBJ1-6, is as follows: EADIYQTPRYLVIGTGKKITLECSQTMGHDKMYWYQQDPGMELHLIHYSYGVNSTEKGDLSSESTVSRIRTEHFPLTLESARPSHTSQYLCASSGPGRPNSPLHFGNGTRLTVT.

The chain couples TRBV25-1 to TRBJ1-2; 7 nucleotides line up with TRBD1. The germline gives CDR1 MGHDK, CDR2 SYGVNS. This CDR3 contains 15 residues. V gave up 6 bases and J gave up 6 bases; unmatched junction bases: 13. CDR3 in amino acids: CASRDMVQGLDGYTF. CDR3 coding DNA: TGTGCCAGCAGAGATATGGTACAGGGGTTGGATGGCTACACCTTC.

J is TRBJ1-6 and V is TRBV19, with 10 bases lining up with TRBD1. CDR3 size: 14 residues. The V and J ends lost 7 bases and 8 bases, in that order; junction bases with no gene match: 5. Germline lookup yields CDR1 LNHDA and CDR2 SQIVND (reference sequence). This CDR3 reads CASTDRGPDSPLHF. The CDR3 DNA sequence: TGTGCCAGTACTGACAGGGGGCCGGATTCACCCCTCCACTTT. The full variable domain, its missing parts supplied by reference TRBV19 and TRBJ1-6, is DGGITQSPKYLFRKEGQNVTLSCEQNLNHDAMYWYRQDPGQGLRLIYYSQIVNDFQKGDIAEGYSVSREKKESFPLTVTSAQKNPTAFYLCASTDRGPDSPLHFGNGTRLTVT.